This T cell receptor beta chain derives from a study of chemoradiotherapy in HPV16-positive cancers. Across the study: A couple of HPV16-positive patients' cells yielded candidate HPV-specific clones and common motifs. General study findings and limits: During treatment, candidate HPV-specific clones and E7-related motifs expanded in tumor. In HPV16-positive patients, HPV-responsive T-cell expansion tracked better recurrence-free survival.

Notes on this clone: Its specificity is unknown.

Samples were taken several times over chemoradiotherapy. Germline CDR1 MGHRA, CDR2 YSYEKL. There are 15 residues in the CDR3. The V end lost 3 bases, the J end lost 8 bases, and 19 bases lay between the germline ends. Here immunoSEQ multiplex PCR was the method, and the copy in TCRdb shows in-frame clones only, minus some. The sample shows some 29,000 clones, about 94% of them seen only once. V usage is TRBV4-1 and J usage is TRBJ1-2, with TRBD1 as a possible D gene (6 bases). The source material was blood, sampled from a patient who underwent chemoradiotherapy. This TCR derives from a human donor with HPV-associated anogenital cancer. The CDR3 protein is CASSHPLDSVRGYTF. For the CDR3, the DNA is TGCGCCAGCAGCCACCCACTGGACAGCGTTCGGGGCTACACCTTC.